What follows is one T cell receptor beta chain and its context. The sample belongs to a study of blood T cell repertoires in COVID-19. Study background: In each case, the material was cDNA or gDNA derived from T cells, B-cell-depleted T cells, or PBMCs.

The CDR3 is 16 residues long. The V segment lost 0 bases and the J segment 1 base; nucleotides outside the gene matches: 3. Germline V gene lookup returns CDR1 SGHNT and CDR2 YYREEE (reference sequence). Source study methods: Amplification from reference gene primers served as the basis for estimated nucleated cell counts. Repertoires were generated with immunoSEQ multiplex PCR, while TCRdb's copy carries only in-frame clones and drops some. The V and J calls and the clone size are those of that table, but D and trimming were determined from the DNA. The sample contains 59,000 or so clones, under 90% of which appear only once.

The sequence was obtained from a woman of 80 years or more with active or convalescent COVID-19. The sequencing sample was made of peripheral blood. The chain links TRBV5-4 to TRBJ2-5, with 10 bases identical to TRBD1. DNA of the CDR3: TGTGCCAGCAGCTTGGGACAGGGGGCAATCCAAGAGACCCAGTACTTC. Translating it yields CASSLGQGAIQETQYF.